The entry below gives a single T cell receptor (beta chain) sequence along with its context. The CDR3 length is 13 residues. The trim removed 6 bases at V and 6 bases at J, leaving 7 bases unmatched. Germline V gene sequence: CDR1 MNHEY, CDR2 SVGAGI. As processed by the authors: Amplification from reference gene primers served as the basis for estimated nucleated cell counts. Assay: immunoSEQ multiplex PCR; the TCRdb copy retains only in-frame clones and omits some. Clone size and the V and J calls come from that table; the DNA yielded D and trimming. The sample lists around 62,000 clones, approximately 93% occurring once. This entry belongs to a study of blood T cell repertoires in COVID-19. Study-level background: Acute and convalescent COVID-19 specimens originated in the United States, Italy and Spain. PBMCs, B-cell-depleted T cells, or T cells were the source of the cDNA or gDNA that made up the material.

The TCR was taken from a man between 65 and 85 years old with active COVID-19. This sequence joins TRBV6-5 and TRBJ2-5, with TRBD1 matching 7 bases. Sequences were obtained from peripheral blood. The CDR3 region has the DNA TGTGCCAGCAGCAGACACAGGGGTCAGACCCAGTACTTC. This sequence encodes CASSRHRGQTQYF.